What follows are 30 T cell receptor beta chains derived from one specimen sequenced in a study of response to subunit inactivated influenza vaccine. From the RT-PCR reads, TCRdb called clonotypes with MiXCR, one entry per CDR3 protein. The sample holds over 800,000 distinct CDR3 sequences, 20% to 25% seen once. The sequencing here drew on PBMCs from blood, taken 5 days after vaccination. The receptors derive from a man between 45 and 60 years old who received an inactivated influenza vaccine.

The sample holds a few counts of this clonotype. V and J are TRBV6-2 or TRBV6-3 and TRBJ2-2; 10 bases agree with TRBD2. Germline lookup yields CDR1 MNHEY and CDR2 SVGEGT. After removal of 6 bases from V and 1 base from J, the junction contained 5 bases not matched to a gene. The CDR3 contains 16 residues. CDR3 protein: CASSLASGRNTGELFF. The CDR3 DNA sequence: TGTGCCAGCAGCCTAGCTAGCGGGAGGAACACCGGGGAGCTGTTTTTT.

Many counts were recorded for this clonotype. The chain has TRBV6-4 and TRBJ2-3, with D hard to call. Trimming pared 6 bases from V and 5 bases from J, leaving 12 bases between. Germline assignment: CDR1 MRHNA and CDR2 SNTAGT. There are 13 residues in the CDR3. In nucleotides, the CDR3 is TGTGCCAGCAGCCCCCGACCTGGAGATACGCAGTATTTT. Its protein product is CASSPRPGDTQYF.

The sample holds a few counts of this clonotype. The chain joins TRBV5-1 to TRBJ1-2; 8 bases agree with TRBD1. The CDR3 contains 17 residues. V lost 0 bases and J lost 4; bases outside the gene matches: 11. Germline loops: CDR1 SGHRS, CDR2 YFSETQ. CDR3 loop: CASSLDYGTGSFYGYTF. The CDR3 bases are TGCGCCAGCAGCTTGGATTACGGGACAGGATCTTTCTATGGCTACACCTTC.

The gene calls are TRBV28 and TRBJ2-3; 7 bases agree with TRBD2. The CDR3 totals 14 residues. Per the germline V gene, CDR1 is MDHEN and CDR2 is SYDVKM. Losses at the gene ends were 6 bases for V and 5 bases for J; bases not matched to a gene: 8. CDR3 in amino acids: CASSTPGGVDTQYF. CDR3 bases: TGTGCCAGCAGCACCCCTGGGGGGGTAGATACGCAGTATTTT. Looking up the rest from reference TRBV28 and TRBJ2-3 gives the full variable domain: DVKVTQSSRYLVKRTGEKVFLECVQDMDHENMFWYRQDPGLGLRLIYFSYDVKMKEKGDIPEGYSVSREKKERFSLILESASTNQTSMYLCASSTPGGVDTQYFGPGTRLTVL.

This clonotype appeared a few times. J is TRBJ2-1 and V is TRBV5-5; TRBD1 matches at 9 bases. The germline V gene has CDR1 SGHKS and CDR2 YYEKEE (reference sequence). The CDR3 is made up of 16 amino acids. After removal of 4 bases from V and 0 bases from J, the junction contained 5 bases not matched to a gene. Here the CDR3 DNA reads TGTGCCAGCAGCCCGGACAGGGGAAGCTCCTACAATGAGCAGTTCTTC. Translation: CASSPDRGSSYNEQFF.

The V gene is TRBV7-9, the J gene TRBJ2-7; TRBD2 agrees at 8 bases. This CDR3 region has 14 residues. V was pared by 3 bases and J by 5 bases, with 6 bases of the junction left unmatched. CDR1 and CDR2 (germline): SEHNR, FQNEAQ (reference sequence). CDR3 loop: CASSFSGVRDEQYF. CDR3 nucleotide sequence: TGTGCCAGCAGCTTTAGCGGGGTTCGCGACGAGCAGTACTTC.

The rearrangement uses TRBV28 and TRBJ2-4, with TRBD2 identical over 9 bases. The CDR3 covers 15 residues. V was pared by 1 base and J by 6 bases, with 4 bases of the junction left unmatched. The germline CDR1 and CDR2 sequences are MDHEN and SYDVKM. In nucleotides, the CDR3 is TGTGCCAGCAGTTTATCGACTAGCGGCCTAAACATTCAGTACTTC. This encodes CASSLSTSGLNIQYF.

The chain is built from TRBV6-2 or TRBV6-3 and TRBJ2-2; 7 positions match TRBD1. The CDR3 consists of 15 residues. The J segment lost 7 bases and the V segment lost 7 bases, leaving 12 bases of the junction unmatched. Germline lookup yields CDR1 MNHEY and CDR2 SVGEGT. CDR3 loop: CASKAIDREYGELFF. Written as DNA, the CDR3 is TGTGCCAGCAAAGCGATCGACAGGGAATACGGGGAGCTGTTTTTT.

The rearrangement joins TRBV2 to TRBJ2-1; TRBD1 agrees at 7 bases. Germline-derived CDR1 and CDR2 are SNHLY and FYNNEI. V shed 6 bases, J shed 7 bases, and the junction held 9 bases outside the gene matches. This CDR3 comprises 14 residues. CDR3 nucleotide sequence: TGTGCCAGCAGACAGGGGCCTTTAGGGAATGAGCAGTTCTTC. It codes for CASRQGPLGNEQFF.

This clonotype has a handful of counts. This chain uses TRBV10-3 with TRBJ2-2; D remains ambiguous. The V gene lost 6 bases and the J gene lost 6 bases, with 5 bases spanning the gap. CDR3 length: 11 amino acids. In germline, CDR1 is ENHRY, CDR2 SYGVKD. The CDR3 is CAIRVSGELFF. CDR3 sequence (DNA): TGTGCCATCAGAGTTTCCGGGGAGCTGTTTTTT.

In its sample, this clonotype was seen a few times. The chain joins TRBV28 to TRBJ2-1, with a possible D match to TRBD1 (6 bases). The CDR3 has 14 amino acids. Germline V gene sequence: CDR1 MDHEN, CDR2 SYDVKM. The germline V and J ends were trimmed by 5 bases and 5 bases, with 13 bases remaining between them. The CDR3 DNA sequence: TGTGCCAGCAGTACCAGACAGGCGAACAATGAGCAGTTCTTC. Amino acid sequence: CASSTRQANNEQFF. The full variable domain, in which reference TRBV28 and TRBJ2-1 provide the parts outside the CDR3, is DVKVTQSSRYLVKRTGEKVFLECVQDMDHENMFWYRQDPGLGLRLIYFSYDVKMKEKGDIPEGYSVSREKKERFSLILESASTNQTSMYLCASSTRQANNEQFFGPGTRLTVL.

The chain's CDR3 is CSVGDSPNQPQHF. CDR3 bases: TGCAGCGTCGGGGACAGCCCGAATCAGCCCCAGCATTTT. V usage is TRBV29-1 and J usage is TRBJ1-5; 7 positions agree with TRBD1. V was clipped by 6 bases and J by 4 bases; unmatched bases: 6. CDR1 is SQVTM, CDR2 ANQGSEA, per germline. This CDR3 comprises 13 residues.

The chain links TRBV5-1 to TRBJ1-1; D perhaps matches TRBD1 (5 bases). Germline CDR1 is SGHRS and CDR2 is YFSETQ. The CDR3 consists of 15 residues. V was shortened by 4 bases and J by 0 bases, with 13 bases between the two germline ends. CDR3 bases: TGCGCCAGCAGCGGTACGGGACCGATGAACACTGAAGCTTTCTTT. Residues: CASSGTGPMNTEAFF.

The V and J genes are TRBV10-3 and TRBJ2-5; D is unresolved. There are 14 residues in the CDR3. Germline V CDR1 and CDR2: ENHRY, SYGVKD. Trimming left V 4 bases short and J 5 bases short, with 14 bases between. Written as DNA, the CDR3 is TGTGCCATCAGTGGGAAACTATATCAGGAGACCCAGTACTTC. Its translation: CAISGKLYQETQYF.

This rearrangement joins TRBV7-6 to TRBJ2-1; 7 bases fit TRBD2. V shed 7 bases, J shed 6 bases, and the junction held 6 bases outside the gene matches. The CDR3 sequence is 13 residues long. Looked up from germline, CDR1 is SGHVS and CDR2 is FNYEAQ. Here the CDR3 reads CASTSPGGNEQFF. The CDR3 DNA follows: TGTGCCAGCACGTCTCCGGGAGGCAATGAGCAGTTCTTC. The full variable domain, its missing parts supplied by reference TRBV7-6 and TRBJ2-1, is GAGVSQSPRYKVTKRGQDVALRCDPISGHVSLYWYRQALGQGPEFLTYFNYEAQQDKSGLPNDRFSAERPEGSISTLTIQRTEQRDSAMYRCASTSPGGNEQFFGPGTRLTVL.

V usage is TRBV30 and J usage is TRBJ2-7, with D unclear. The V and J ends lost 0 bases and 2 bases respectively, with 14 bases between them. The CDR3 spans 15 residues. CDR1 and CDR2 (germline): GTSNPN, SVGIG (reference sequence). The CDR3 DNA follows: TGTGCCTGGAGTGTACTTTTTGCTACCCCCTACGAGCAGTACTTC. This gives the protein CAWSVLFATPYEQYF.

J is TRBJ1-2 and V is TRBV6-5; D unclear. The V end was cut by 10 bases, the J end by 4 bases, with 10 bases between. This CDR3 contains 11 residues. The V gene's germline CDR1 is MNHEY and CDR2 SVGAGI. The CDR3 protein is CATEGSYGYTF. The CDR3 region has the DNA TGTGCCACCGAGGGCTCCTATGGCTACACCTTC.

The chain uses TRBV5-5 and TRBJ2-5; D possibly matches TRBD1 or TRBD2 (6 bases each). The CDR3 runs 14 residues. Looked up from germline, CDR1 is SGHKS and CDR2 is YYEKEE (reference sequence). Trimming pared 0 bases from V and 5 bases from J, leaving 11 bases between. The CDR3 loop is CASSLERGDETQYF. The CDR3, as DNA: TGTGCCAGCAGCTTGGAGAGGGGGGATGAGACCCAGTACTTC.

J is TRBJ1-6 and V is TRBV19, with a tentative D call TRBD1 (5 bases). This CDR3 contains 16 residues. Germline CDR1 and CDR2: LNHDA and SQIVND (reference sequence). Trimming took off 7 bases at V and 0 bases at J, with 13 bases between the two ends. CDR3 residues: CASNAGRSSYNSPLHF. DNA of the CDR3: TGTGCCAGTAACGCAGGGCGAAGCTCCTATAATTCACCCCTCCACTTT. Based on the CDR3 plus reference TRBV19 and TRBJ1-6, the full variable domain is DGGITQSPKYLFRKEGQNVTLSCEQNLNHDAMYWYRQDPGQGLRLIYYSQIVNDFQKGDIAEGYSVSREKKESFPLTVTSAQKNPTAFYLCASNAGRSSYNSPLHFGNGTRLTVT.

J is TRBJ2-7 and V is TRBV5-5; no clear D. The V and J ends lost 0 bases and 0 bases respectively, with 7 bases between them. The V gene's germline CDR1 is SGHKS and CDR2 YYEKEE (reference sequence). This CDR3 region has 14 residues. The CDR3 spells CASSLVSLSYEQYF. Here the CDR3 DNA reads TGTGCCAGCAGCTTGGTAAGCCTCTCCTACGAGCAGTACTTC.

As for this clonotype: A much larger clone lies a single base off, so this may be a read error. CDR3 sequence reads: CASSWGTDSYNEQFF. The DNA of the CDR3 is TGTGCCAGCAGCTGGGGGACAGACTCCTACAATGAGCAGTTCTTC. The rearrangement links TRBV5-5 to TRBJ2-1; 7 bases are a match to TRBD1. V trimming: 3 bases; J trimming: 0 bases; junction bases outside the gene matches: 3. CDR3 length equals 15 residues. CDR1 is SGHKS and CDR2 is YYEKEE in the germline V gene (reference sequence).

This clonotype was seen a handful of times. This rearrangement joins TRBV7-2 to TRBJ2-3, with TRBD2 matching 8 bases. Germline CDR1 is SGHTA and CDR2 is FQGNSA. The CDR3 totals 15 residues. The junction had 6 bases not matched to a gene; V was cut back by 5 bases and J by 2 bases. The CDR3 bases are TGTGCCAGCAGCATACGGGGGGGCAACACAGATACGCAGTATTTT. Its translation: CASSIRGGNTDTQYF.

This clonotype has only a few counts. The V gene is TRBV24-1, the J gene TRBJ2-1; D might be TRBD1 (6 bases). Trimming took off 1 base at V and 8 bases at J, with 17 bases between the two ends. Germline V lookup: CDR1 KGHDR, CDR2 SFDVKD. The CDR3 has 16 residues. The CDR3 region has the DNA TGTGCCACCAGTGATTTCCGGACAGATATCGCTGATGAGCAGTTCTTC. As protein: CATSDFRTDIADEQFF.

This clonotype has more than one count but fewer than ten. The chain combines TRBV25-1 with TRBJ2-1; D perhaps matches TRBD2 (5 bases). This CDR3 contains 11 residues. Trimming left V 7 bases short and J 9 bases short, with 10 bases between. CDR1 and CDR2 from the germline V gene are MGHDK and SYGVNS. The CDR3 loop is CASTVRAEQFF. CDR3 in DNA: TGTGCCAGCACAGTGCGGGCTGAGCAGTTCTTC.

This clonotype has just a few counts. The gene calls are TRBV29-1 and TRBJ1-1, with unresolved D. The CDR3 extends over 14 amino acids. Germline V gene sequence: CDR1 SQVTM, CDR2 ANQGSEA. Trimming took off 1 base at V and 0 bases at J, with 9 bases between the two ends. The CDR3 reads CSVEGHLLNTEAFF. The CDR3 DNA follows: TGCAGCGTTGAAGGTCACCTTTTGAACACTGAAGCTTTCTTT.

This clonotype was seen a single time. The CDR3 here is CASSPTSGFRSSYNEQFF. The CDR3 DNA sequence: TGCGCCAGCAGCCCGACTAGCGGATTTAGGAGCTCCTACAATGAGCAGTTCTTC. The rearrangement joins TRBV5-1 to TRBJ2-1, with 9 bases lining up with TRBD2. This CDR3 comprises 18 residues. Trimming cost V 4 bases and J 0 bases; bases outside gene matches: 11. Germline V lookup: CDR1 SGHRS, CDR2 YFSETQ.

The chain has TRBV24-1 and TRBJ2-1; D possibly corresponds to TRBD2 (5 bases). Trimming removed 4 bases at V and 8 bases at J, with 8 bases between. The CDR3 has 12 residues. Germline lookup yields CDR1 KGHDR and CDR2 SFDVKD. CDR3 loop: CATSDPEDEQFF. The CDR3 nucleotides read TGTGCCACCAGTGACCCGGAGGATGAGCAGTTCTTC.

This clonotype was found a few times. The chain links TRBV10-3 to TRBJ2-5; D might be TRBD2 (5 bases). Between the trimmed V and J ends, which lost 0 bases and 1 base, there was a span of 9 bases. The CDR3 consists of 15 residues. The germline gives CDR1 ENHRY, CDR2 SYGVKD. The CDR3 bases are TGTGCCATCAGTGAGTCGGCAGGAGGCCAAGAGACCCAGTACTTC. This translates into CAISESAGGQETQYF.

This clonotype was seen ten or more times. The chain links TRBV4-3 to TRBJ2-1; D not resolved. V was shortened by 4 bases and J by 0 bases, with 13 bases between the two germline ends. In germline, CDR1 is LGHNA, CDR2 YSLEER. The CDR3 spans 16 residues. DNA for the CDR3: TGCGCCAGCAGCCTTATGAGCAGGAGCTCCTACAATGAGCAGTTCTTC. Protein product: CASSLMSRSSYNEQFF.

This clonotype has a count of ten or more. V is TRBV5-1 and J is TRBJ2-3; tentatively, D is TRBD1 or TRBD2 (5 bases each). The germline V and J ends were trimmed by 4 bases and 1 base, with 16 bases remaining between them. The V gene's germline CDR1 is SGHRS and CDR2 YFSETQ. This CDR3 has 16 residues. The DNA of the CDR3 is TGCGCCAGCAGCGGCCGAGGGGTCCCCGGCACAGATACGCAGTATTTT. Translating it yields CASSGRGVPGTDTQYF.